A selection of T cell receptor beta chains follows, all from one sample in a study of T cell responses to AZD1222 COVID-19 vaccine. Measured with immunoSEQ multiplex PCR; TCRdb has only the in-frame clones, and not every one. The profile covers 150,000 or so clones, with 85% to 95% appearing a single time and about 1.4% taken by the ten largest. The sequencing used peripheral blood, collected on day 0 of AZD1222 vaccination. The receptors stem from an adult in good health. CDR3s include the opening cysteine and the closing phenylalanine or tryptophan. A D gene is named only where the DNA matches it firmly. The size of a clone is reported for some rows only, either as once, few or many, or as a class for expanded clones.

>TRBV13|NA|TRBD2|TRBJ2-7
TGTGCCAGCAGCTTTCTAGCGGGGGCCTCCTACGAGCAGTACTTC
CASSFLAGASYEQYF
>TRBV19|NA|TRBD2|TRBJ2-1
TGTGCCAGTACGGAACTAGCGGGTTCCTACAATGAGCAGTTCTTC
CASTELAGSYNEQFF
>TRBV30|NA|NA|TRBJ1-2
TGTGCCTGGAGACCCCCTACCTCATATGGCTACACCTTC
CAWRPPTSYGYTF
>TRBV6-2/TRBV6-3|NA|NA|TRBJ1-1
TGTGCCAGCAGTTACTCGTGGAACACTGAAGCTTTCTTT
CASSYSWNTEAFF
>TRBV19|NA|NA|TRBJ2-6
TGTGCCAGTAGTATAGATATCGGGGCTGGGGCCAACGTCCTGACTTTC
CASSIDIGAGANVLTF
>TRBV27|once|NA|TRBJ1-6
TGTGCCAGCAGCCGAAACTCAGGGGTAAAGAGCTCACCCCTCCACTTT
CASSRNSGVKSSPLHF
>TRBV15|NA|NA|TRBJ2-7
TGTGCCACCAGCAGAGGGTCGGCGTGGGGCCCGGCCTACGAGCAGTACTTC
CATSRGSAWGPAYEQYF
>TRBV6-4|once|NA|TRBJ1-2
TGTGCCAGCAGTGACTCGAACAGTTATGGCTACACCTTC
CASSDSNSYGYTF
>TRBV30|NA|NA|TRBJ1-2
TGTGCCTGGCTTCTTACTGGGAACTATGGCTACACCTTC
CAWLLTGNYGYTF
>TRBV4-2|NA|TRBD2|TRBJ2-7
TGTGCCAGCAGCCAAGCGTCTAGCGGGAGGAGCTCCTACGAGCAGTACTTC
CASSQASSGRSSYEQYF
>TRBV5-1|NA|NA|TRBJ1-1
TGCGCCAGCAGTTACAGGGCACGGGACACTGAAGCTTTCTTT
CASSYRARDTEAFF
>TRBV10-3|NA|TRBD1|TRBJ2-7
TGTGCCATCAGTGAGGTGGGACAGGGGGCGGGGGAGCAGTACTTC
CAISEVGQGAGEQYF
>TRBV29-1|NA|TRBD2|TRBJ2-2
TGCAGCGTCGCGGGGGAGGGTTCGAACACCGGGGAGCTGTTTTTT
CSVAGEGSNTGELFF
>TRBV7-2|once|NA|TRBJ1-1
TGTGCCAGCAGCTTAGCCGGATTTGAAGCTTTCTTT
CASSLAGFEAFF
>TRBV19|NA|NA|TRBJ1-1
TGTGCCAGCGGGGACACGACCAACACTGAAGCTTTCTTT
CASGDTTNTEAFF
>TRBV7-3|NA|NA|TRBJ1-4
TGTGCCAGCAGCCGCGAGGGGGGGAGTAATGAAAAACTGTTTTTT
CASSREGGSNEKLFF
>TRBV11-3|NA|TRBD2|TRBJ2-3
TGTGCCAGCAGCCATGTGAGCGGGAGCGGGGCAGATACGCAGTATTTT
CASSHVSGSGADTQYF
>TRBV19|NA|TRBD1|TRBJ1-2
TGTGCCAGTAGTCCCACGGACAGGGCCGGGTCTTATAACTATGGCTACACCTTC
CASSPTDRAGSYNYGYTF
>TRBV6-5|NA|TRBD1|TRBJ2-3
TGTGCCAGCAGTTCTCGGACAGGGCCGGTCGGGGATACGCAGTATTTT
CASSSRTGPVGDTQYF
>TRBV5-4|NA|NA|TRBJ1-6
TGTGCCAGCAGCGACGCCCTGGGACGTAGCTATAATTCACCCCTCCACTTT
CASSDALGRSYNSPLHF
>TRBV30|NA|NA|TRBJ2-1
TGTGCCTGGTCCGGGACCTCCCCTACGGGGCAGTTCTTC
CAWSGTSPTGQFF
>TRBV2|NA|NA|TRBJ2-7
TGTGCCAGCAGGCTGGGGGTGGAGCAGTACTTC
CASRLGVEQYF
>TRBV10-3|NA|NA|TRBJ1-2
TGTGCCATCAGTGAGTCGACAGTTGGCGGCTATGGCTACACCTTC
CAISESTVGGYGYTF
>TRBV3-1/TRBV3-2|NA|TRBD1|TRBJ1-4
TGTGCCAGCAGCCAACGCGCCAGGGGGACTAATGAAAAACTGTTTTTT
CASSQRARGTNEKLFF
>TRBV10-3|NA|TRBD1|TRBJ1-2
TGTGCCACTCGACAGGGCCACTATGGCTACACCTTC
CATRQGHYGYTF
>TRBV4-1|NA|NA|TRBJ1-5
TGCGCCAGCAGGGCACAGGGAGTAAATCAGCCCCAGCATTTT
CASRAQGVNQPQHF
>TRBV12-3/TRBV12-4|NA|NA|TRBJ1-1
TGTGCCAGCAGTTTAATGAACACTGAAGCTTTCTTT
CASSLMNTEAFF
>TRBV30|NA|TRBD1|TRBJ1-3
TGTGCCTGGAGCCGGGACAGGGTCCCCTCTGGAAACACCATATATTTT
CAWSRDRVPSGNTIYF
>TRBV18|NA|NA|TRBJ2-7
TGTGCCAGCTCACCCTCACCTGGCTACGAGCAGTACTTC
CASSPSPGYEQYF
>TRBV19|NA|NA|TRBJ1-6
TGTGCCAGTAGCCCCGAGGCGCGGGGCTGGGATTCACCCCTCCACTTT
CASSPEARGWDSPLHF
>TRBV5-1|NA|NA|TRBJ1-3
TGCGCCAGCAGCCGGGACATATCTGGAAACACCATATATTTT
CASSRDISGNTIYF
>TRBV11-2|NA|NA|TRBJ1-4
TGTGCCAGCAGCTTAGCTATAGGAGGGGTCACTAATGAAAAACTGTTTTTT
CASSLAIGGVTNEKLFF
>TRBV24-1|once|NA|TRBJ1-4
TGTGCCACCAGTGACCGGACTAATGAAAAACTGTTTTTT
CATSDRTNEKLFF
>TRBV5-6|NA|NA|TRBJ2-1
TGTGCCAGCAGCTCGGGGGGCTTCTACAATGAGCAGTTCTTC
CASSSGGFYNEQFF
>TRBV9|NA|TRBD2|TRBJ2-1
TGTGCCAGCAGCGTAGCGGGGGGACTAGGGTCCAATGAGCAGTTCTTC
CASSVAGGLGSNEQFF
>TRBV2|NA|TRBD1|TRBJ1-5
TGTGCCAGCAGTGGCACAGGGGGTGGGAATCAGCCCCAGCATTTT
CASSGTGGGNQPQHF
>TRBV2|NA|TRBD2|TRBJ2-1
TGTGCCAGCACTGAGCGGGGGGGCGGTCCCCAGTTCTTC
CASTERGGGPQFF
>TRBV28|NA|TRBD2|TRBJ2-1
TGTGCCAGCAGTTTCATTCTTGACGGGAGGGCCGAAAGAGACAATGAGCAGTTCTTC
CASSFILDGRAERDNEQFF
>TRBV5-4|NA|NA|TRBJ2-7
TGTGCCAGCAGCGGAAATAAGGGGCCCTACGAGCAGTACTTC
CASSGNKGPYEQYF
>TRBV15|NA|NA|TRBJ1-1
TGTGCCACCAGCACCCCTTATCAGGGGGAAGCTTTCTTT
CATSTPYQGEAFF
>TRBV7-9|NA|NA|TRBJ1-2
TGTGCCAGCACCACCTCGTGGGGAGATTTGTATGGCTACACCTTC
CASTTSWGDLYGYTF
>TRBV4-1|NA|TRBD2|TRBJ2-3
TGCGCCAGCAGCCAAGCTAGGACTAGCGTATTAGATACGCAGTATTTT
CASSQARTSVLDTQYF
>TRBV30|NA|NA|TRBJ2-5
TGTGCCTGGACCCCCCCGGGGGTGGGGCCCCAAGAGACCCAGTACTTC
CAWTPPGVGPQETQYF
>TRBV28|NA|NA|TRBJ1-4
TGTGCCAGCGGTGGGCACGGGAATGAAAAACTGTTTTTT
CASGGHGNEKLFF
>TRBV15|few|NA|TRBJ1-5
TGTGCCACCAGCAGAGATCTCGCCCAGCCCCAGCATTTT
CATSRDLAQPQHF